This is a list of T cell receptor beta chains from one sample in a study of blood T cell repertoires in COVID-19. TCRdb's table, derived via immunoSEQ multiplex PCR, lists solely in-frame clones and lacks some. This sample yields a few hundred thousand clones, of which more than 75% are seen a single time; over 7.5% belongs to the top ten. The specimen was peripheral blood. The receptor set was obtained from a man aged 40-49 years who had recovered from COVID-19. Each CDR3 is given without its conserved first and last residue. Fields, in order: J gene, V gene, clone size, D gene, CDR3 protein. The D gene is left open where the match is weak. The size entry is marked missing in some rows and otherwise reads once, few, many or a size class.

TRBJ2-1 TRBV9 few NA ASSVDGTRDEQF
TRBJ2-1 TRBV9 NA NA ASSMPREEERSYNEQF
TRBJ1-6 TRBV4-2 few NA ASSQGQYNSPLH
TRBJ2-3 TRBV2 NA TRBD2 ASRERTSGGTDTQY
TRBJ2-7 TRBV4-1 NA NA ASSQDSRAYEQY
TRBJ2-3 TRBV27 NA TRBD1 ASSSFFDRGFTDTQY
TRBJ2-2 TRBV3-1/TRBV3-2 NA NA ASSQRSVAAGGELF
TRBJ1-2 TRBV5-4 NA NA ASSLDRGNYGYT
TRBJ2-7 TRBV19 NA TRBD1 ASSQGTGSLEQY
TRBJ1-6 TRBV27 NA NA ASSRTGMSDSPLH
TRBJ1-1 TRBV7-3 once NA ASSLTRGTEAF
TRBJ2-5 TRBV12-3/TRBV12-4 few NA ASSLGERGTQY
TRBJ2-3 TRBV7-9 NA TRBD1 ASSFPTGTTDTQY
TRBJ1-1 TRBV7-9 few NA ASSPTFMNTEAF
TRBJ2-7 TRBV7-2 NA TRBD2 ASSFRLAGSSYEQY
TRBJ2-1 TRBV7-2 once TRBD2 ASSLELAGGHNEQF
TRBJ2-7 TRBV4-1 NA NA ASSQGDFTGNEQY
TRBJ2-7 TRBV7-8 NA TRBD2 ASSLGLAGGGNSYEQY
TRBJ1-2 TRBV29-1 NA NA SVVISNYGCT
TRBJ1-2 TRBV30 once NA AWSGGGYGYT
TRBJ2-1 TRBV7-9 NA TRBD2 ASSGGAGGEYNEQF
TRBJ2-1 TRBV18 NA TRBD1 ASSPVGQGILNEQF
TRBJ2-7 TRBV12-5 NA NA ASGLVMAVNSYEQY
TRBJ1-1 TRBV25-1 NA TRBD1 ASSEWDRGSRTTEAF
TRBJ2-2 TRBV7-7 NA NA ASSLRVGRDTGELF
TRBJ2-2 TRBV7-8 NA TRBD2 ASNPSGRATGELF
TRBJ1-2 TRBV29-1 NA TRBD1 SVWGQGDGYT
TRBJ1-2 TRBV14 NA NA ASSRGPSRAFT
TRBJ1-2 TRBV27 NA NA ASSYPGHGYT
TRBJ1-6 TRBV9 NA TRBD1 ASSPKDRINSPLH
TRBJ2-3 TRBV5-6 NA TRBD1 ASSNSGQGYDTQY
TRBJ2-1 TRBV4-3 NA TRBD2 ASSPGIAGGFNEQF
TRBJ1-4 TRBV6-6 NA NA ASTRFGQSNEKLF
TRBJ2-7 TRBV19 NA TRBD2 ASSTRDPRLADSYEQY
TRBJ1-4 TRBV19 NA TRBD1 ASAGLGQSNEKLF
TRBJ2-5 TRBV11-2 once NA ASSFRGQETQY
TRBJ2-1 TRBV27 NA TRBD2 ASSLSSGSVNEQF
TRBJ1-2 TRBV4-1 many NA ASRTGTGDGYT